A selection of T cell receptor beta chains follows, all from one sample in a study of T cell repertoires in cytomegalovirus infection. TCRdb passed the reads through MiXCR, listing each CDR3 protein once. This sample carries about 920,000 distinct CDR3 sequences, around 32% of them seen once, and the ten largest clones take more than 12%. What these receptors recognize is not known. The starting material was cultured CD8+ T cells from PBMCs, obtained from culture after CMV antigen stimulation. These receptors came from a human donor in good health (CMV status not recorded). Some clones in this sample may be carry-over from other donors' samples. The CDR3 runs from the conserved cysteine through the conserved F or W. Fields, in order: V gene, D gene, clone size, J gene, CDR3 DNA, CDR3 protein. D genes are given only for firm matches. Part of the rows lack a size; the others show once, few, many or a class for expanded clones.

>TRBV7-6|TRBD1|NA|TRBJ1-2
TGTGCCAGCAGCTTAGCGGGGGGACAGTCCTTCTATGGCTACACCTTC
CASSLAGGQSFYGYTF
>TRBV11-2|NA|many|TRBJ2-3
TGTGCCAGCAGCTCTTTTGGGGGAGACACAGATACGCAGTATTTT
CASSSFGGDTDTQYF
>TRBV6-5|NA|NA|TRBJ2-1
TGTGCCAGCACCAAGCTCGGGTCCAATGAGCAGTTCTTC
CASTKLGSNEQFF
>TRBV7-9|NA|NA|TRBJ1-4
TGTGCCAGCAAAGTCGACAGCTCTGAAAAACTGTTTTTT
CASKVDSSEKLFF
>TRBV28|TRBD1|few|TRBJ1-6
TGTGCCAGCAGTTTGACAGGGGAGTATTCACCCCTCCACTTT
CASSLTGEYSPLHF
>TRBV10-2|NA|few|TRBJ1-1
TGCGCCAGCGGAACAGCCAGGAAGAACACTGAAGCTTTCTTT
CASGTARKNTEAFF
>TRBV27|NA|NA|TRBJ2-3
TGTGCCAGCAGTTTAAACGGGGGGCCCACAGATACGCAGTATTTT
CASSLNGGPTDTQYF
>TRBV29-1|NA|NA|TRBJ2-3
TGCAGCGTCGGACAGACTAGCACAGATACGCAGTATTTT
CSVGQTSTDTQYF
>TRBV7-4|NA|NA|TRBJ2-7
TGTGCCAGCAGCTCCCTGACACGTAAAGCCTACGAGCAGTACTTC
CASSSLTRKAYEQYF
>TRBV19|NA|few|TRBJ1-1
TGTGCCAGTATTAAGGGAGGCGCTGAAGCTTTCTTT
CASIKGGAEAFF
>TRBV7-6|NA|many|TRBJ2-2
TGTGCCAGCAGCAGTTTGCTAGCGACCGCGAACACCGGGGAGCTGTTTTTT
CASSSLLATANTGELFF
>TRBV20-1|TRBD2|NA|TRBJ2-3
TGCAGTGCTATTGGACTAGCGGGGGGGCAAATAGATACGCAGTATTTT
CSAIGLAGGQIDTQYF
>TRBV18|TRBD1|once|TRBJ2-1
TGTGCCAGCTCACCACTAGGGACAGACAATGAGCAGTTCTTC
CASSPLGTDNEQFF
>TRBV7-6|NA|many|TRBJ2-1
TGTGCCAGCAGTCTAGGGAGCCATGAGCAGTTCTTC
CASSLGSHEQFF
>TRBV5-4|TRBD1|few|TRBJ2-2
TGTGCCAGCAGCTTCCCGGGACAGGGGAACGCGAACACCGGGGAGCTGTTTTTT
CASSFPGQGNANTGELFF
>TRBV20-1|TRBD2|few|TRBJ2-3
TGCAGTGCTAGAGACCAAGCGGGGAGCTCCCTCACAGATACGCAGTATTTT
CSARDQAGSSLTDTQYF
>TRBV7-2|NA|many|TRBJ2-3
TGTGCCAGCAGCCTCACAGTCCCAGGGCCAACAGATACGCAGTATTTT
CASSLTVPGPTDTQYF
>TRBV12-3/TRBV12-4|NA|many|TRBJ2-7
TGTGCCAGCACCCCGTCGGGAGTCTACGAGCAGTACTTC
CASTPSGVYEQYF
>TRBV4-1|NA|NA|TRBJ1-2
TGCGCCAGCAGCCAAGGCCCCCGGACGTGGGGCTACACCTTC
CASSQGPRTWGYTF
>TRBV5-5|TRBD1|NA|TRBJ2-5
TGTGCCAGCAGCCAAAAGACAGGGATGAGGGAGACCCAGTACTTC
CASSQKTGMRETQYF
>TRBV7-3|NA|few|TRBJ2-1
TGTGCCAGCAGCTTAACCCCCACCGCCCGCTCCTACAATGAGCAGTTCTTC
CASSLTPTARSYNEQFF
>TRBV7-2|TRBD2|many|TRBJ2-5
TGTGCCAGCAGCCCGAGAGCGGGGGCTAGTAGGGAGACCCAGTACTTC
CASSPRAGASRETQYF
>TRBV7-9|NA|few|TRBJ2-2
TGTGCCAGCAACGAACCCGGGGGAGACACCGGGGAGCTGTTTTTT
CASNEPGGDTGELFF
>TRBV6-6|NA|NA|TRBJ2-7
TGTGCCAGCAGTTACGCGAGGGGGGGGGCCTACGAGCAGTACTTC
CASSYARGGAYEQYF
>TRBV7-2|NA|many|TRBJ2-1
TGTGCCAGCAGCTACAACAATGAGCAGTTCTTC
CASSYNNEQFF
>TRBV7-2|NA|many|TRBJ1-4
TGTGCCAGCAGCTTCGATGGAGGGCCGGTTGAAAAACTGTTTTTT
CASSFDGGPVEKLFF
>TRBV7-2|NA|many|TRBJ1-2
TGTGCCAGCAGCCCGGGGTTCTATGGCTACACCTTC
CASSPGFYGYTF
>TRBV27|NA|many|TRBJ2-7
TGTGCCAGCAGTCCGACGGTCTCCTACGAGCAGTACTTC
CASSPTVSYEQYF
>TRBV24-1|TRBD1|NA|TRBJ1-5
TGTGCCACCAGTGCACTAGACAGGGGGAATCAGCCCCAGCATTTT
CATSALDRGNQPQHF
>TRBV24-1|NA|NA|TRBJ2-2
TGTGCCACCAGTCAAGTGGGGGAGAACACCGGGGAGCTGTTTTTT
CATSQVGENTGELFF
>TRBV4-3|NA|NA|TRBJ1-1
TGCGCCAGCAGCCACCTTGGCTTGAACACTGAAGCTTTCTTT
CASSHLGLNTEAFF
>TRBV29-1|NA|few|TRBJ2-7
TGCAGCGTTGAAGAACCCCACGAGCAGTACTTC
CSVEEPHEQYF
>TRBV7-9|TRBD1|NA|TRBJ1-1
TGTGCCAGCAGCTTAGAAGGACAGGGACCGAACACTGAAGCTTTCTTT
CASSLEGQGPNTEAFF
>TRBV20-1|NA|few|TRBJ2-7
TGCAGTGCCCCCCTACGGGGGCGCGTCCCATACGAGCAGTACTTC
CSAPLRGRVPYEQYF
>TRBV6-8|NA|NA|TRBJ1-6
TGTGCCAGCAGTGACCCATCCCGGGGTGATAATTCACCCCTCCACTTT
CASSDPSRGDNSPLHF
>TRBV27|TRBD2|NA|TRBJ2-7
TGTGCCAGCACCCAACTAGCGGGGAACGAGCAGTACTTC
CASTQLAGNEQYF
>TRBV29-1|NA|NA|TRBJ1-1
TGCAGCGTTGATAGGGGGGGCCCTGAAGCTTTCTTT
CSVDRGGPEAFF
>TRBV6-2/TRBV6-3|NA|NA|TRBJ1-1
TGTGCCAGCACCGAAATGGATTTATCCTTCGCTGAAGCTTTCTTT
CASTEMDLSFAEAFF